This T cell receptor beta chain comes out of a study of cytomegalovirus exposure and HLA in healthy donors. With 60 Vbeta and 13 Jbeta primers, the PCR was carried out. Some clones are missing from TCRdb's copy, which holds only in-frame ones; the method was immunoSEQ multiplex PCR. The table has roughly 100,000 clones, around 66% seen once. Worth noting for this clone: Its antigen is still unknown. A junction end diverges from the germline sequence, so it may reflect a read error.

Study conclusions and caveats: In the analysis, some V segments, TRBV6-2 and TRBV6-3 included, were excluded as indistinguishable. A later analysis revealed that TCR association rates differed between HLA loci, peaking at DRB1 and bottoming out at HLA-C. Researchers had no immune exposure information except CMV serostatus available. As a later analysis showed, a missense DCLRE1C variant was linked to trimming of TCR beta V- and J-genes.

This CDR3 has 14 residues. CDR1 and CDR2 (germline): KGHSH, LQKENI. The chain recombines TRBV18 with TRBJ2-1; D gene unclear. The origin of this receptor is a woman in her forties or fifties in good health and CMV-seronegative. The sample comprised PBMCs. The CDR3: CASSPPNSDNEQFF. CDR3 coding DNA: TGTGCCAGCTCACCACCGAACTCCGACAATGAGCAGTTCTTC.